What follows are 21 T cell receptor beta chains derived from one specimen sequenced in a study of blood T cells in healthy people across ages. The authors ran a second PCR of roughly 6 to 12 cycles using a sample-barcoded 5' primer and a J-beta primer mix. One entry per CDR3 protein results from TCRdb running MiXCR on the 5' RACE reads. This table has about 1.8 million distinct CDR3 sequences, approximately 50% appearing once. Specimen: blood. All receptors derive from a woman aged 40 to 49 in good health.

CDR3 protein: CASSLWVGTSPYEQYF. The CDR3 nucleotides are TGTGCCAGCAGTTTATGGGTGGGCACGTCCCCCTACGAGCAGTACTTC. The chain combines TRBV27 with TRBJ2-7, with no clear D. Germline V gene lookup returns CDR1 MNHEY and CDR2 SMNVEV (reference sequence). The CDR3 contains 16 residues. V lost 1 base and J 2 bases, leaving 15 bases between the germline ends.

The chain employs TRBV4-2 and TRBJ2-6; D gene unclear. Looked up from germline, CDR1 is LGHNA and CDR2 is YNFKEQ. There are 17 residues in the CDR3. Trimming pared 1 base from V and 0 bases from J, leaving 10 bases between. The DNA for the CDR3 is TGTGCCAGCAGCCAAGCCAGACTGAACTCTGGGGCCAACGTCCTGACTTTC. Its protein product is CASSQARLNSGANVLTF.

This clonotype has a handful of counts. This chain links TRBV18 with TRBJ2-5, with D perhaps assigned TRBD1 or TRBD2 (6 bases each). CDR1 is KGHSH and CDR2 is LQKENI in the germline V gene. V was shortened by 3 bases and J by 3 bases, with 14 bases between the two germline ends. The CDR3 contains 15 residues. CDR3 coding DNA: TGTGCCAGCTCACCGCGGGACATATCCGAAGAGACCCAGTACTTC. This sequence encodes CASSPRDISEETQYF.

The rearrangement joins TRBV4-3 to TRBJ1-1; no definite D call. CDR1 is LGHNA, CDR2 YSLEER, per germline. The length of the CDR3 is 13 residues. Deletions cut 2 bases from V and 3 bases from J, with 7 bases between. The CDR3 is CASSQKHDTEAFF. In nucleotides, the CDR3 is TGCGCCAGCAGCCAAAAGCATGACACTGAAGCTTTCTTT.

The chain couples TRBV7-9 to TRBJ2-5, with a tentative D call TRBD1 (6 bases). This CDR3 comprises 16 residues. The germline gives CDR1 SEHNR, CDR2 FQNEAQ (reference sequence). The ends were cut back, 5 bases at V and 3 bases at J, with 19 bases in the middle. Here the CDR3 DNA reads TGTGCCAGCAGCGCGACAGGTTATGCGTCTAAAGAGACCCAGTACTTC. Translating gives CASSATGYASKETQYF. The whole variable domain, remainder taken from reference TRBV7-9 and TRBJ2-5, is DTGVSQNPRHKITKRGQNVTFRCDPISEHNRLYWYRQTLGQGPEFLTYFQNEAQLEKSRLLSDRFSAERPKGSFSTLEIQRTEQGDSAMYLCASSATGYASKETQYFGPGTRLLVL.

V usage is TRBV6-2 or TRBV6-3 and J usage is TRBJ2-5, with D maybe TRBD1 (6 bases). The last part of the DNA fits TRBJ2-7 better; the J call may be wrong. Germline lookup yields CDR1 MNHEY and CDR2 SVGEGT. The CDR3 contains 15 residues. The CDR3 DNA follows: TGTGCCAGCAGTTACGCCTCCACAGGGAAGTACGAGCAGTACTTC. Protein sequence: CASSYASTGKYEQYF.

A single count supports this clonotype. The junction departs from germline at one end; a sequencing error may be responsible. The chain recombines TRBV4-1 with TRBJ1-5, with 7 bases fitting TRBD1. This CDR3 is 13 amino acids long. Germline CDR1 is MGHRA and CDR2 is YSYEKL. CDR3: CASSPGTVQPRHF. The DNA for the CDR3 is TGCGCCAGCAGCCCAGGGACAGTTCAGCCCCGGCATTTT.

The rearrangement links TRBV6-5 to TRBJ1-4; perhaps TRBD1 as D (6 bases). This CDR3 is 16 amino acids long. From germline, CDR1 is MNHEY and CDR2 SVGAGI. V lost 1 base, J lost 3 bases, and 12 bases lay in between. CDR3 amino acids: CASSYFPGQSNEKLFF. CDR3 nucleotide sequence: TGTGCCAGCAGTTACTTCCCCGGACAGTCTAATGAAAAACTGTTTTTT.

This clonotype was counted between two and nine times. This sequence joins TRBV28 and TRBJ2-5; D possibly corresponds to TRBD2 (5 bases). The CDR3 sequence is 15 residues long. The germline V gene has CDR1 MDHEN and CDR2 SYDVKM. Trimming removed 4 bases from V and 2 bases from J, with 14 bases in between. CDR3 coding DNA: TGTGCCAGCAGTTATGGTACTAGAACTCAAGAGACCCAGTACTTC. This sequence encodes CASSYGTRTQETQYF.

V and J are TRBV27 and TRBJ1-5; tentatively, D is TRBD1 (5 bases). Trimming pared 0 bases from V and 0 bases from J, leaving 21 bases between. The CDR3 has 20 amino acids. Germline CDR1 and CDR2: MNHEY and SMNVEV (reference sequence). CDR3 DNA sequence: TGTGCCAGCAGTTTATCGGGTTGGAAGCAGGGTGACTATAGCAATCAGCCCCAGCATTTT. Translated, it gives CASSLSGWKQGDYSNQPQHF.

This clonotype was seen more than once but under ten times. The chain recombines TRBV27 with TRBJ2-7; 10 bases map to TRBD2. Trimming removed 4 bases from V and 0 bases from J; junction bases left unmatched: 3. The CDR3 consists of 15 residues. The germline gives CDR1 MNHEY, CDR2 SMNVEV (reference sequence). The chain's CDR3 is CASSSGTSVSYEQYF. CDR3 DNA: TGTGCCAGCAGTTCCGGGACTAGCGTCTCCTACGAGCAGTACTTC.

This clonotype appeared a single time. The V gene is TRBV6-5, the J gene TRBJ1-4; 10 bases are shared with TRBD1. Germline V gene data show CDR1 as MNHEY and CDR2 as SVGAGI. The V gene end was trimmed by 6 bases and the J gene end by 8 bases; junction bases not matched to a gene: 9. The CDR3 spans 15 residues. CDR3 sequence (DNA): TGTGCCAGCAGGACTGACAGGGGGCTTGACGAAAAACTGTTTTTT. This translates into CASRTDRGLDEKLFF.

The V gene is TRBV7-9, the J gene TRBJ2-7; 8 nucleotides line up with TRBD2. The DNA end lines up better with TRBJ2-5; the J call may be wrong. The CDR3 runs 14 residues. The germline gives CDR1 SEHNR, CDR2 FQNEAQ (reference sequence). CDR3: CASSTGGGPETQYF. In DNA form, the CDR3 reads TGTGCCAGCAGCACCGGGGGGGGTCCGGAGACCCAGTACTTC.

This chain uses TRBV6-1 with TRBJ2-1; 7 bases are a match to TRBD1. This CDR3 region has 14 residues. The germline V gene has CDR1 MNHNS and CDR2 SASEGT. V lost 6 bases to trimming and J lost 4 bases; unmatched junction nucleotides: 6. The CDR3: CASRAGTAYNEQFF. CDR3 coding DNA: TGTGCCAGCAGGGCCGGGACAGCTTACAATGAGCAGTTCTTC.

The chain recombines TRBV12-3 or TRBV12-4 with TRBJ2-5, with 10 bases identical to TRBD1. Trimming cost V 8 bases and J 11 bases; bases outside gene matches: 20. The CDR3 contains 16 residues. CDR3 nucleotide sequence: TGTGCCAGCGCCCCGGGCCGGACAGGGGGTTACAATGAGCAGTACTTC. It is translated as CASAPGRTGGYNEQYF.

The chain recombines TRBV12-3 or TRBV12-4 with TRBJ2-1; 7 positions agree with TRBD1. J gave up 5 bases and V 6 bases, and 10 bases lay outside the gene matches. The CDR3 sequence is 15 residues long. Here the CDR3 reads CASSHRDRKHNEQFF. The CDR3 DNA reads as TGTGCCAGCAGCCACCGGGACAGAAAACACAATGAGCAGTTCTTC.

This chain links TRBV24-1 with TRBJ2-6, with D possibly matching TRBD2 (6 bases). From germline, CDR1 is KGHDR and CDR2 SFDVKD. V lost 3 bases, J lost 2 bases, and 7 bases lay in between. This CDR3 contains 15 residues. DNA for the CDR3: TGTGCCACCAGTGATCCTAGCGCTGGGGCCAACGTCCTGACTTTC. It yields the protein CATSDPSAGANVLTF.

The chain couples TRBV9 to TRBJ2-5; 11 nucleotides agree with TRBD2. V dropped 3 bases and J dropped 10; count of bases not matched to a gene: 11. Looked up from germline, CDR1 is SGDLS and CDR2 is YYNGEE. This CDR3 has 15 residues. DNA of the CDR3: TGTGCCAGCAGCGCGGGGACTAGCGGCCAAGTTGACCAGTACTTC. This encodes CASSAGTSGQVDQYF.

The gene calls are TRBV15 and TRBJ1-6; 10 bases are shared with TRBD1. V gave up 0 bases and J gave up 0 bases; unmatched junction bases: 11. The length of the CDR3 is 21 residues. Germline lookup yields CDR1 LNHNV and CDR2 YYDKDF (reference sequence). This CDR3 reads CATSRDTGQGRLSSYNSPLHF. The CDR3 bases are TGTGCCACCAGCAGAGATACGGGACAGGGGAGGCTGAGCTCCTATAATTCACCCCTCCACTTT.

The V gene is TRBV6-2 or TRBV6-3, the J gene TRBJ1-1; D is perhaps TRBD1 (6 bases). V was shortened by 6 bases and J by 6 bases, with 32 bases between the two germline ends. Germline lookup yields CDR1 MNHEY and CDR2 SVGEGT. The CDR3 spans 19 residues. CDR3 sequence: CASSKPDSRRFAGRPEAFF. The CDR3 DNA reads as TGTGCCAGCAGCAAACCGGACAGCAGACGTTTTGCGGGCCGACCTGAAGCTTTCTTT.

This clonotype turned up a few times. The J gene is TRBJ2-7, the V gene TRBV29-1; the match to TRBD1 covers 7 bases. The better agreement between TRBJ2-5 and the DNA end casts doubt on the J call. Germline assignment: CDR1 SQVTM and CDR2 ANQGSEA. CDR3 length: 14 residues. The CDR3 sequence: CSVETVDRVETQYF. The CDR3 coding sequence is TGCAGCGTGGAAACCGTAGACAGGGTAGAGACCCAGTACTTC.